The 23 T cell receptor beta chains reported below all come from one sample, sequenced in a study of tumor and adjacent non-tumor tissue in lung cancer. RNA was extracted from bulk tissue without any cell sorting. The library came from three nested PCR rounds adapted from ARM-PCR protocols. TCRdb reanalysed the multiplex PCR reads using MiXCR and keeps one entry per CDR3 protein. The table includes about 80,000 distinct CDR3 sequences, 80% to 85% detected once. Sequenced sample: lung tumor tissue. These receptors originate from a woman aged 45-65 years with non-small cell lung cancer.

This clonotype appeared a single time. A read error may explain this, as a much larger clone is one base away. The chain couples TRBV18 to TRBJ2-7; D is perhaps TRBD1 (5 bases). The CDR3 sequence is 14 residues long. Germline V lookup: CDR1 KGHSH, CDR2 LQKENI. The CDR3 loop reads CVSSPGFPSYEQYF. CDR3 DNA sequence: TGTGTCAGCTCACCAGGGTTTCCATCCTACGAGCAGTACTTC.

The genes are TRBV20-1 and TRBJ1-6; a weak D match, TRBD1 (5 bases). The germline gives CDR1 DFQATT, CDR2 SNEGSKA (reference sequence). V lost 5 bases, J lost 7 bases, and 18 bases lay in between. CDR3 length: 15 amino acids. The CDR3 nucleotides are TGCAGTGCTGCCCGGGATGGGGGGAGAAATTCACCCCTCCACTTT. It translates to CSAARDGGRNSPLHF.

As for this clonotype: Compared with germline, one end of the junction differs, possibly owing to a read error. The rearrangement uses TRBV6-1 and TRBJ2-3; D not resolved. Germline CDR1 MNHNS, CDR2 SASEGT. The CDR3 loop spans 12 amino acids. CDR3 in DNA: TGTGCCAACAGTGATGAGTTAGATACGCAGTATTTT. It is translated as CANSDELDTQYF.

The CDR3 protein is CASTSGLATNEQFF. For the CDR3, the DNA is TGTGCCAGCACCTCCGGACTAGCGACCAATGAGCAGTTCTTC. The V call is TRBV7-2, the J call TRBJ2-1; 9 bases map to TRBD2. The germline V gene has CDR1 SGHTA and CDR2 FQGNSA. The V segment lost 7 bases and the J segment 6 bases; nucleotides outside the gene matches: 7. This CDR3 comprises 14 residues.

With regard to this clonotype: The junction departs from the called germline gene at one end, perhaps through a read error. The J gene is TRBJ2-2, the V gene TRBV29-1; 9 bases agree with TRBD2. CDR1 SQVTM and CDR2 ANQGSEA come from the germline V gene. This CDR3 comprises 15 residues. The DNA of the CDR3 is TGCTGCGTTCTTAGCGGGAGTGGGAACACCGGGCAGCTGTTTTTC. Its protein product is CCVLSGSGNTGQLFF.

About this clonotype: The junction differs from germline at one of its ends, possibly a read error. The rearrangement uses TRBV11-2 and TRBJ2-7, with 8 positions matching TRBD2. The CDR3 is 13 residues long. The V gene's germline CDR1 is SGHAT and CDR2 FQNNGV. This chain's CDR3 is CANRPAGVDEQYF. DNA for the CDR3: TGCGCCAATAGACCAGCGGGAGTTGACGAGCAGTACTTC.

A remark on this clonotype: At one of its ends the junction is not consistent with the germline gene, which may arise from a read error. This chain joins TRBV4-1 and TRBJ2-1, with 7 bases lining up with TRBD1. In germline, CDR1 is MGHRA, CDR2 YSYEKL. The CDR3 is made up of 16 amino acids. CDR3 DNA sequence: TGCGCCAACAGCCACGCTACGCTGACAGGGACGAGCGAGCAGTTCTTC. Its protein is CANSHATLTGTSEQFF.

The rearrangement joins TRBV20-1 to TRBJ2-1; 11 nucleotides agree with TRBD2. This CDR3 region has 13 residues. From germline, CDR1 is DFQATT and CDR2 SNEGSKA (reference sequence). CDR3 bases: TGCAGCGTAACTAGCGGGAGTCATAATGAGCAGTTCTTC. This sequence encodes CSVTSGSHNEQFF.

Comment on this clonotype: An end of the junction differs from the germline gene, which may be a read error. The chain uses TRBV24-1 and TRBJ2-1, with D unclear. The CDR3 contains 16 residues. The V gene's germline CDR1 is KGHDR and CDR2 SFDVKD. The CDR3 DNA follows: TGTGCCACCAGCAAGACCAGCAGCAGATCCTACAATAAGCAGTTCTTC. It translates to CATSKTSSRSYNKQFF.

The chain carries TRBV29-1 and TRBJ2-7; D uncertain. The CDR3 covers 10 residues. CDR1 is SQVTM and CDR2 is ANQGSEA in the germline V gene. The ends were cut back, 4 bases at V and 8 bases at J, with 9 bases in the middle. This CDR3 is CSVVHHKQYF. CDR3 bases: TGCAGCGTTGTACATCACAAGCAGTACTTC.

V usage is TRBV20-1 and J usage is TRBJ2-2; no clear D gene. The CDR3 covers 11 residues. Germline CDR1 DFQATT, CDR2 SNEGSKA (reference sequence). The CDR3 DNA is TGCATTGTTAGAAGTTTCGGTGAGCTGTTTTTT. This translates into CIVRSFGELFF.

This clonotype is medium-sized within its sample. This sequence joins TRBV4-3 and TRBJ2-5; D gene uncertain. The CDR3 is 16 residues long. The V gene's germline CDR1 is LGHNA and CDR2 YSLEER. The V end was cut by 2 bases, the J end by 2 bases, with 15 bases between. For the CDR3, the DNA is TGCGCCAGCAGCCAATTAGTATCTCTCCCACAAGAGACCCAGTACTTC. Protein sequence: CASSQLVSLPQETQYF.

The V gene is TRBV12-3 or TRBV12-4, the J gene TRBJ2-1; TRBD2 might be the D (5 bases). Trimming cost V 5 bases and J 4 bases, with 15 bases left between them. The length of the CDR3 is 15 residues. CDR3 amino acids: CASSHSDSSYNEQFF. In nucleotides, the CDR3 is TGTGCCAGCAGTCATAGCGATTCGTCATACAATGAGCAGTTCTTC.

On this clonotype: One end of the junction varies from germline; a read error may be responsible. The gene calls are TRBV29-1 and TRBJ1-2; D gene uncertain. Germline CDR1 reads SQVTM; CDR2 reads ANQGSEA. The CDR3 is made up of 12 amino acids. This CDR3 is CSVHDINYGYTF. The CDR3 nucleotides read TGCAGCGTCCATGACATCAACTATGGTTACACCTTC.

This clonotype was observed a single time. Here the CDR3 DNA reads TGTACCATCAGCGTGCAGGGGCGGGTTTTCGCCGGGGAGCTGTTTTTT. Its protein product is CTISVQGRVFAGELFF. This sequence joins TRBV5-6 and TRBJ2-2; a weak D match, TRBD1 (6 bases). Germline V CDR1 and CDR2: SGHDT, YYEEEE. The CDR3 sequence is 16 residues long.

About this clonotype itself: The junction departs from the called germline gene at one end, perhaps through a read error. This rearrangement joins TRBV20-1 to TRBJ2-1; 11 positions agree with TRBD2. This CDR3 has 19 amino acids. Germline CDR1 DFQATT, CDR2 SNEGSKA (reference sequence). The DNA of the CDR3 is TGCAGTGCTAGAGATACCGACGTAAGGGGACTAGCGGAATACAAAGAGCAGTTCTTC. Translation: CSARDTDVRGLAEYKEQFF.

On this clonotype itself: An end of the junction does not agree with germline; a read error may underlie this. This chain joins TRBV20-1 and TRBJ2-1; 7 bases match TRBD2. This CDR3 region has 13 residues. The germline V gene has CDR1 DFQATT and CDR2 SNEGSKA (reference sequence). The CDR3 region is CSGQSGTYNEEFF. CDR3 nucleotides: TGCAGTGGTCAAAGCGGGACCTACAATGAGGAGTTCTTC.

There are many counts of this clonotype. The CDR3 DNA sequence: TGTGCCAGCAGCCAGAGGACAGGGGGCCGCGAGCAGTACTTC. Its protein product is CASSQRTGGREQYF. This rearrangement joins TRBV6-6 to TRBJ2-7, with 11 nucleotides matching TRBD1. The V segment lost 6 bases and the J segment 6 bases; nucleotides outside the gene matches: 7. The CDR3 totals 14 residues. Germline V gene sequence: CDR1 MNHNY, CDR2 SVGAGI (reference sequence).

In regard to this clonotype: The conserved final phenylalanine or tryptophan is absent from the CDR3, which likely points to a read error. V gene TRBV29-1 combines with J gene TRBJ2-1; possible D gene TRBD2, 6 bases. The length of the CDR3 is 13 residues. CDR1 is SQVTM and CDR2 is ANQGSEA in the germline V gene. The chain's CDR3 is CIVSGVSYNEQFS. CDR3 nucleotide sequence: TGCATCGTTTCGGGAGTCTCCTACAATGAGCAGTTCTCC.

A note on this clonotype: A much larger clonotype is one base distant, so this may be a read error. This rearrangement joins TRBV20-1 to TRBJ1-1, with D uncertain. The CDR3 length is 14 residues. CDR1 and CDR2 (germline): DFQATT, SNEGSKA (reference sequence). DNA of the CDR3: TGCAGTGTTACCTATCATAAGACAAACACTGAAGCTTTATTT. Its protein product is CSVTYHKTNTEALF.

This clonotype has only one observation. J is TRBJ1-5 and V is TRBV11-2; the D is unclear. Germline V gene data show CDR1 as SGHAT and CDR2 as FQNNGV. This CDR3 has 13 amino acids. V lost 5 bases and J 13 bases, leaving 18 bases between the germline ends. The CDR3 loop reads CASSEDGNRPQHF. CDR3 in DNA: TGTGCCAGCAGCGAAGACGGGAACCGGCCACAGCATTTT.

A word on this clonotype: At one end the junction does not follow the germline gene, possibly because of a read error. The gene calls are TRBV20-1 and TRBJ2-7, with D perhaps matching TRBD1 (5 bases). The germline V gene has CDR1 DFQATT and CDR2 SNEGSKA (reference sequence). This CDR3 has 14 residues. The CDR3 coding sequence is TGCAGTGCAGAAGACAGATCCGTCTCCTACGAGCGGTACTTC. Its translation: CSAEDRSVSYERYF.

Details on this clonotype: A read error may be the cause here, since a much bigger clone is one base away. This sequence joins TRBV28 and TRBJ1-5, with 7 bases fitting TRBD1. The CDR3 sequence is 15 residues long. CDR1 is MDHEN, CDR2 SYDVKM, per germline. Written as DNA, the CDR3 is TGTGCCAGGAGTTTTAACAGGGGCGGCAATCAGCCCCAGCATTTT. Residues: CARSFNRGGNQPQHF.